What follows describes a single T cell receptor beta chain. The target antigen is unknown. Germline V lookup: CDR1 MGHRA, CDR2 YSYEKL. The CDR3 contains 16 residues. The V end was cut by 0 bases, the J end by 0 bases, with 9 bases between. Sequencing was performed with immunoSEQ multiplex PCR; in TCRdb, only in-frame clones are kept and a portion is missing. The sample holds approximately 150,000 clones, 80% to 90% seen once. This sample is part of a study of Ad26.COV2.S vaccination and SARS-CoV-2 variants. Study-wide results and caveats: For non-spike TCRs, breadth in vaccine recipients resembled that in placebo recipients.

The V gene is TRBV4-1, the J gene TRBJ1-3, with D unresolved. This receptor was identified in a human donor who had recovered from COVID-19. The material was peripheral blood, obtained after recovery from COVID-19. The CDR3: CASSQETRSSGNTIYF. The DNA of the CDR3 is TGCGCCAGCAGCCAAGAAACCAGGAGCTCTGGAAACACCATATATTTT.